The 27 T cell receptor beta chains below all came from one sample that was sequenced in a study of blood T cell repertoires in COVID-19. TCRdb keeps only in-frame clones here, not all; method: immunoSEQ multiplex PCR. The data contain approximately 110,000 clones, more than 75% of them singletons. Specimen: peripheral blood. All receptors come from a man aged 35 to 55 with acute or convalescent COVID-19.

This clone was recorded a few times. The J gene is TRBJ2-3, the V gene TRBV7-8, with TRBD2 as a possible D gene (5 bases). Germline V gene sequence: CDR1 SGHVS, CDR2 FQNEAQ. The ends were cut back, 6 bases at V and 5 bases at J, with 15 bases in the middle. The CDR3 has 14 residues. CDR3 in amino acids: CASRRTRAGDTQYF. Here the CDR3 DNA reads TGTGCCAGCAGGCGTACGAGGGCTGGAGATACGCAGTATTTT. Looking up the rest from reference TRBV7-8 and TRBJ2-3 gives the full variable domain: GAGVSQSPRYKVAKRGQDVALRCDPISGHVSLFWYQQALGQGPEFLTYFQNEAQLDKSGLPSDRFFAERPEGSVSTLKIQRTQQEDSAVYLCASRRTRAGDTQYFGPGTRLTVL.

This clone has just one count. The chain employs TRBV2 and TRBJ2-2, with D tentatively TRBD2 (7 bases). CDR1 and CDR2 (germline): SNHLY, FYNNEI. The CDR3 is 17 residues long. The V and J ends lost 3 bases and 0 bases respectively, with 14 bases between them. This CDR3 is CASSDIGGGPNTGELFF. CDR3 sequence (DNA): TGTGCCAGCAGTGATATAGGGGGGGGCCCGAACACCGGGGAGCTGTTTTTT.

The chain has TRBV19 and TRBJ1-6; D is unresolved. Germline CDR1 is LNHDA and CDR2 is SQIVND (reference sequence). The germline V and J ends were trimmed by 2 bases and 7 bases, with 6 bases remaining between them. CDR3 length equals 13 residues. In DNA, the CDR3 is TGTGCCAGTAGTATACGTCAGAATTCACCCCTCCACTTT. Encoded protein: CASSIRQNSPLHF.

This clone was recorded once. This chain uses TRBV5-1 with TRBJ1-2, with 8 nucleotides matching TRBD1. Trimming took 4 bases from V and 8 from J; bases not matched to a gene: 4. The CDR3 has 12 residues. Germline lookup yields CDR1 SGHRS and CDR2 YFSETQ. The CDR3 coding sequence is TGCGCCAGCAGCCCGGACAGGGAAGGCTACACCTTC. Amino acid sequence: CASSPDREGYTF.

The gene calls are TRBV9 and TRBJ2-2, with D tentatively TRBD2 (6 bases). The V gene lost 3 bases and the J gene lost 7 bases, with 22 bases spanning the gap. This CDR3 is 17 amino acids long. Germline-derived CDR1 and CDR2 are SGDLS and YYNGEE. This CDR3 reads CASSALWGVTGDGELFF. DNA of the CDR3: TGTGCCAGCAGCGCATTATGGGGGGTGACGGGAGACGGGGAGCTGTTTTTT.

The chain uses TRBV30 and TRBJ2-3, with 7 bases matching TRBD2. The CDR3 is 16 residues long. V gave up 2 bases and J gave up 5 bases; unmatched junction bases: 13. The germline V gene encodes CDR1 GTSNPN and CDR2 SVGIG (reference sequence). The CDR3 spells CAWSREVKRRGDTQYF. For the CDR3, the DNA is TGTGCCTGGAGTCGGGAGGTAAAGAGAAGGGGAGATACGCAGTATTTT.

On this clone itself: The junction and the germline gene differ at one end; a read error may be behind it. V usage is TRBV24-1 and J usage is TRBJ2-5; the D gene is possibly TRBD1 (6 bases). Germline CDR1 and CDR2: KGHDR and SFDVKD. The CDR3 contains 13 residues. CDR3 bases: TGTGCCACCCGTGACGCAGGGGCAAAGACCCAGTACTTC. It yields the protein CATRDAGAKTQYF.

The chain links TRBV9 to TRBJ2-2, with D possibly TRBD1 on 5 matching bases. V was cut by 3 bases and J by 3 bases, with 12 bases left in between. This CDR3 region has 15 residues. CDR1 and CDR2 from the germline V gene are SGDLS and YYNGEE. CDR3 coding DNA: TGTGCCAGCAGCGCCGACAGATGGTACACCGGGGAGCTGTTTTTT. This gives the protein CASSADRWYTGELFF.

This clone was observed a single time. The chain has TRBV6-2 or TRBV6-3 and TRBJ1-1; D might be TRBD1 (5 bases). V was shortened by 2 bases and J by 1 base, with 14 bases between the two germline ends. The CDR3 spans 16 residues. CDR1 and CDR2 from the germline V gene are MNHEY and SVGEGT. CDR3 bases: TGTGCCAGCAGTTACGCCGAATGGACACAGAACACTGAAGCTTTCTTT. Translating gives CASSYAEWTQNTEAFF.

This clone has more than one count but fewer than ten. V is TRBV9 and J is TRBJ1-3, with 8 bases lining up with TRBD1. V shed 3 bases, J shed 4 bases, and the junction held 6 bases outside the gene matches. This CDR3 contains 15 residues. Germline CDR1 and CDR2: SGDLS and YYNGEE. CDR3 in DNA: TGTGCCAGCAGCGAGACAGGGGAGGCAGGAAACACCATATATTTT. It codes for CASSETGEAGNTIYF.

This chain connects TRBV28 to TRBJ2-5; 8 bases fit TRBD2. This CDR3 has 16 amino acids. V lost 1 base, J lost 0 bases, and 4 bases stayed unmatched. In germline, CDR1 is MDHEN, CDR2 SYDVKM. CDR3 nucleotide sequence: TGTGCCAGCAGTTTATCCAGCGGGGGATACCAAGAGACCCAGTACTTC. Translating it yields CASSLSSGGYQETQYF.

This clone showed up just once. The chain carries TRBV24-1 and TRBJ1-1, with D unresolved. V was clipped by 0 bases and J by 4 bases, with 5 bases between them. The CDR3 contains 13 residues. CDR1 is KGHDR and CDR2 is SFDVKD in the germline V gene. CDR3 sequence reads: CATSDLYGTEAFF. In DNA form, the CDR3 reads TGTGCCACCAGTGATTTGTACGGCACTGAAGCTTTCTTT.

The gene calls are TRBV9 and TRBJ2-3; weak D call: TRBD2 (6 bases). The CDR3 contains 15 residues. CDR1 is SGDLS and CDR2 is YYNGEE in the germline V gene. Trimming removed 4 bases from V and 4 bases from J, with 16 bases in between. CDR3 in amino acids: CASSLTSTPPDTQYF. The CDR3 DNA reads as TGTGCCAGCAGCCTGACTAGTACCCCCCCAGATACGCAGTATTTT.

CDR3 in amino acids: CASSRTGNPYEQYF. Here the CDR3 DNA reads TGTGCCAGCAGCAGGACAGGGAACCCCTACGAGCAGTACTTC. This chain connects TRBV7-9 to TRBJ2-7; 8 bases agree with TRBD1. In germline, CDR1 is SEHNR, CDR2 FQNEAQ (reference sequence). The CDR3 is 14 residues long. After removal of 5 bases from V and 2 bases from J, the junction contained 5 bases not matched to a gene.

J is TRBJ2-7 and V is TRBV11-2, with 7 bases aligning to TRBD1. The CDR3 length is 14 residues. The germline V gene has CDR1 SGHAT and CDR2 FQNNGV. Trimming at V came to 6 bases and at J to 2 bases, leaving 7 bases not matched to a gene. In DNA form, the CDR3 reads TGTGCCAGCAGTCGACAGGGTCTAGCCTACGAGCAGTACTTC. It is translated as CASSRQGLAYEQYF.

The CDR3 DNA is TGTGCCAGCAGTGAATTTGGTAGCGAGCAGTACTTC. Protein sequence: CASSEFGSEQYF. The chain links TRBV25-1 to TRBJ2-7; D is unresolved. Looked up from germline, CDR1 is MGHDK and CDR2 is SYGVNS. The length of the CDR3 is 12 residues. Trimming removed 1 base from V and 6 bases from J, with 7 bases in between.

J is TRBJ2-7 and V is TRBV30; 9 nucleotides align to TRBD2. The junction had 12 bases not matched to a gene; V was cut back by 4 bases and J by 2 bases. The length of the CDR3 is 16 residues. Germline V gives CDR1 GTSNPN, CDR2 SVGIG (reference sequence). CDR3 DNA sequence: TGTGCCTGGAAGGCAGCGGGGGGATCTAACCCCTACGAGCAGTACTTC. As protein: CAWKAAGGSNPYEQYF.

This chain uses TRBV13 with TRBJ1-1; 7 bases line up with TRBD1. The germline gives CDR1 PRHDT, CDR2 FYEKMQ (reference sequence). The CDR3 covers 15 residues. V shed 3 bases, J shed 7 bases, and the junction held 11 bases outside the gene matches. The CDR3 loop reads CASSFLVGQPFEAFF. The DNA of the CDR3 is TGTGCCAGCAGCTTCCTTGTGGGACAGCCATTTGAAGCTTTCTTT. The whole variable domain, filled in from reference TRBV13 and TRBJ1-1, reads AAGVIQSPRHLIKEKRETATLKCYPIPRHDTVYWYQQGPGQDPQFLISFYEKMQSDKGSIPDRFSAQQFSDYHSELNMSSLELGDSALYFCASSFLVGQPFEAFFGQGTRLTVV.

This clone was detected only once. The rearrangement joins TRBV6-5 to TRBJ1-3; TRBD1 is a possible D gene (6 bases). The CDR3 spans 16 residues. Germline loops: CDR1 MNHEY, CDR2 SVGAGI. Trimming removed 2 bases from V and 0 bases from J, with 11 bases in between. The CDR3 region is CASSYARGFSGNTIYF. The CDR3 nucleotides read TGTGCCAGCAGTTACGCAAGGGGGTTCTCTGGAAACACCATATATTTT.

The rearrangement uses TRBV4-1 and TRBJ2-5; 9 bases map to TRBD2. This CDR3 spans 17 amino acids. The V and J ends lost 0 bases and 2 bases, in that order; junction bases with no gene match: 7. Germline values: CDR1 MGHRA, CDR2 YSYEKL. This CDR3 reads CASSQDPAGGLQETQYF. CDR3 DNA sequence: TGCGCCAGCAGCCAAGATCCAGCGGGGGGTCTTCAAGAGACCCAGTACTTC.

This clone has just one count. The J gene is TRBJ2-3, the V gene TRBV3-1 (or the pseudogene TRBV3-2), with 11 nucleotides matching TRBD2. The CDR3 runs to 16 residues. With 4 bases clipped from V and 4 bases from J, the junction kept 7 bases outside the gene matches. Germline CDR1 LGHDT, CDR2 YNNKEL (reference sequence). CDR3 sequence: CASSPRLAGIADTQYF. In DNA form, the CDR3 reads TGTGCCAGCAGCCCTCGACTAGCGGGGATAGCAGATACGCAGTATTTT.

This clone has only a few counts. The chain carries TRBV5-1 and TRBJ2-1; D unresolved. Trimming stripped 0 bases from V and 2 bases from J, with 9 bases between. The CDR3 runs to 15 residues. The germline V gene encodes CDR1 SGHRS and CDR2 YFSETQ. CDR3 amino acids: CASSLDYLTYNEQFF. For the CDR3, the DNA is TGCGCCAGCAGCTTGGACTACCTAACCTACAATGAGCAGTTCTTC.

The chain carries TRBV4-1 and TRBJ2-1; 7 nucleotides line up with TRBD1. Germline CDR1 MGHRA, CDR2 YSYEKL. The CDR3 covers 15 residues. The ends lost 4 bases at V and 4 bases at J; junction bases unmatched: 7. The CDR3 nucleotides are TGCGCCAGCAGCCCGGGACAGTTACCTTACAATGAGCAGTTCTTC. It translates to CASSPGQLPYNEQFF.

This clone has ten or more counts. The V gene is TRBV4-1, the J gene TRBJ2-7; D not resolved. Germline V gives CDR1 MGHRA, CDR2 YSYEKL. The V end was cut by 1 base, the J end by 7 bases, with 5 bases between. The CDR3 runs to 11 residues. CDR3 amino acids: CASSQGPEQYF. The CDR3 DNA sequence: TGCGCCAGCAGCCAAGGTCCTGAGCAGTACTTC.

This clone came up a few times. The chain employs TRBV7-9 and TRBJ2-7; TRBD2 is a possible D gene (6 bases). The V end lost 5 bases, the J end lost 0 bases, and 14 bases lay between the germline ends. Germline CDR1 is SEHNR and CDR2 is FQNEAQ (reference sequence). The CDR3 length is 15 residues. The CDR3 nucleotides are TGTGCCAGCAGCCCGGGACTTAGGAGCTCCTACGAGCAGTACTTC. Its translation: CASSPGLRSSYEQYF.

Note on this clone: Its ends do not fully match the called genes, so a read error is possible. V gene TRBV6-5 combines with J gene TRBJ1-4; 9 nucleotides align to TRBD1. The CDR3 runs 13 residues. Germline CDR1 is MNHEY and CDR2 is SVGAGI. The CDR3 sequence is CGTGKSSSEKLFF. CDR3 sequence (DNA): TGCGGGACAGGGAAGTCAAGTAGTGAAAAACTGTTTTTT.

The rearrangement links TRBV10-1 to TRBJ1-3, with 10 nucleotides matching TRBD1. J lost 2 bases, V lost 6 bases, and 4 bases had no gene match. The CDR3 runs 15 residues. Germline assignment: CDR1 WNHNN and CDR2 SYGVQD (reference sequence). CDR3 in amino acids: CASSSGTGAGNTIYF. CDR3 coding DNA: TGCGCCAGCAGCTCCGGGACAGGGGCTGGAAACACCATATATTTT.